This TCR beta chain was sequenced in a study of T cells in Graves' hyperthyroidism and ophthalmopathy. Per germline, CDR1 DFQATT and CDR2 SNEGSKA (reference sequence). The CDR3 extends over 17 amino acids. The germline V and J ends were trimmed by 0 bases and 1 base, with 18 bases remaining between them. This clonotype has more than one count but fewer than ten. Its antigen remains unknown. Diagnoses were established using clinical symptoms, serum thyroxine and TRAb, thyroid ultrasound and orbital computed tomography. TCR beta CDR3 region amplification was performed from RNA transcripts. The HTBI primer set was used in a first-round RT-PCR of the TCR CDR3. A single record per CDR3 protein comes from TCRdb applying MiXCR to the multiplex PCR reads. The sample shows about 540,000 distinct CDR3 sequences, under 60% of them seen only once. Notes on the study in general: Most thyroid clonotypes expanded above 0.001 were also detected in blood.

The TCR sequence derives from a woman between 18 and 30 years old with Graves' hyperthyroidism. The gene calls are TRBV20-1 and TRBJ2-5; TRBD1 or TRBD2 may be the D gene (6 bases each). The source material was peripheral blood or thyroid tissue (not recorded which). This CDR3 is CSARDPLRGRSQETQYF. CDR3 sequence (DNA): TGCAGTGCTAGAGATCCCTTGAGGGGGAGGAGCCAAGAGACCCAGTACTTC.